These 10 T cell receptor beta chains came from one sample sequenced in a study of siplizumab effects on memory and regulatory T cells. Sequencing used immunoSEQ multiplex PCR; TCRdb keeps in-frame clones, though not all of them. Altogether around 100,000 clones are present, approximately 94% being singletons, with the ten largest covering roughly 1.4%. Material for sequencing was non-Treg CD4+ T cells sorted from blood. The receptors derive from a human donor in good health.

J is TRBJ2-7 and V is TRBV6-6, with D uncertain. This CDR3 has 14 amino acids. Germline CDR1 MNHNY, CDR2 SVGAGI (reference sequence). Trimming left V 6 bases short and J 3 bases short, with 15 bases between. The CDR3 DNA sequence: TGTGCCAGCAGGCCTACAGTATATTACTACGAGCAGTACTTC. It encodes CASRPTVYYYEQYF.

The chain carries TRBV29-1 and TRBJ1-2; no clear D. V was trimmed by 7 bases and J by 4 bases, leaving 10 bases between them. CDR1 SQVTM and CDR2 ANQGSEA come from the germline V gene. The CDR3 runs to 11 residues. DNA of the CDR3: TGCAGCGCTAAGAACGTCTATGGCTACACCTTC. This translates into CSAKNVYGYTF.

The chain joins TRBV28 to TRBJ2-7, with 11 nucleotides matching TRBD2. The V and J ends lost 6 bases and 3 bases, in that order; junction bases with no gene match: 7. The CDR3 extends over 15 amino acids. From germline, CDR1 is MDHEN and CDR2 SYDVKM. CDR3 DNA: TGTGCCAGCAGACCCGGACTAGCGGGTTTCTACGAGCAGTACTTC. It translates to CASRPGLAGFYEQYF. Drawing the rest from reference TRBV28 and TRBJ2-7, the complete variable domain is DVKVTQSSRYLVKRTGEKVFLECVQDMDHENMFWYRQDPGLGLRLIYFSYDVKMKEKGDIPEGYSVSREKKERFSLILESASTNQTSMYLCASRPGLAGFYEQYFGPGTRLTVT.

In its sample, this clone was seen once. The V call is TRBV28, the J call TRBJ2-3; TRBD2 might be the D (6 bases). The germline V gene has CDR1 MDHEN and CDR2 SYDVKM. Trimming removed 5 bases from V and 4 bases from J, with 25 bases in between. The length of the CDR3 is 18 residues. CDR3 nucleotide sequence: TGTGCCAGCAGTCCCGTGGGGGGATCTGGAGGGCCAGCAGATACGCAGTATTTT. It specifies CASSPVGGSGGPADTQYF.

The chain couples TRBV19 to TRBJ1-1; D is uncertain. The germline CDR1 and CDR2 sequences are LNHDA and SQIVND (reference sequence). V was pared by 4 bases and J by 1 base, with 22 bases between. The length of the CDR3 is 18 residues. CDR3 bases: TGTGCCAGTAGTACCCCAGGACGGATGGGGATCCAGAACACTGAAGCTTTCTTT. Protein: CASSTPGRMGIQNTEAFF. Variable domain in full (rest from reference TRBV19 and TRBJ1-1): DGGITQSPKYLFRKEGQNVTLSCEQNLNHDAMYWYRQDPGQGLRLIYYSQIVNDFQKGDIAEGYSVSREKKESFPLTVTSAQKNPTAFYLCASSTPGRMGIQNTEAFFGQGTRLTVV.

This chain connects TRBV5-4 to TRBJ2-7, with TRBD2 matching over 10 bases. V lost 2 bases, J lost 7 bases, and 9 bases stayed unmatched. This CDR3 spans 15 amino acids. CDR1 is SGHNT and CDR2 is YYREEE in the germline V gene (reference sequence). For the CDR3, the DNA is TGTGCCAGCAGCTTAAAGCTAGCGGGAGTGGGTGAGCAGTACTTC. As protein: CASSLKLAGVGEQYF.

V usage is TRBV15 and J usage is TRBJ1-5; unclear D gene. CDR1 and CDR2 from the germline V gene are LNHNV and YYDKDF (reference sequence). This CDR3 is 19 amino acids long. V lost 0 bases and J 1 base, leaving 19 bases between the germline ends. The CDR3 reads CATSRDGSFRALSNQPQHF. CDR3 in DNA: TGTGCCACCAGCAGAGATGGGAGTTTCCGGGCCCTGAGCAATCAGCCCCAGCATTTT. Full variable domain (remainder filled in from reference TRBV15 and TRBJ1-5): DAMVIQNPRYQVTQFGKPVTLSCSQTLNHNVMYWYQQKSSQAPKLLFHYYDKDFNNEADTPDNFQSRRPNTSFCFLDIRSPGLGDTAMYLCATSRDGSFRALSNQPQHFGDGTRLSIL.

The rearrangement joins TRBV2 to TRBJ1-5; no definite D call. The CDR3 length is 14 residues. The V and J ends lost 7 bases and 0 bases respectively, with 10 bases between them. Germline V CDR1 and CDR2: SNHLY, FYNNEI. CDR3 residues: CASNARYSNQPQHF. The CDR3 DNA reads as TGTGCCAGCAATGCCCGGTATAGCAATCAGCCCCAGCATTTT.

The chain carries TRBV6-4 and TRBJ2-1, with unresolved D. The CDR3 has 13 amino acids. V was clipped by 2 bases and J by 5 bases, with 7 bases between them. Per the germline V gene, CDR1 is MRHNA and CDR2 is SNTAGT. The CDR3 nucleotides are TGTGCCAGCAGTGACCCGCTGAACAATGAGCAGTTCTTC. This sequence encodes CASSDPLNNEQFF.

V usage is TRBV19 and J usage is TRBJ1-5, with D unresolved. The CDR3 is 14 residues long. Germline V lookup: CDR1 LNHDA, CDR2 SQIVND (reference sequence). V was shortened by 8 bases and J by 8 bases, with 19 bases between the two germline ends. CDR3 sequence: CASSLPLSVKPQHF. The CDR3 region has the DNA TGTGCCAGTTCCCTCCCGCTGTCCGTGAAGCCCCAGCATTTT.